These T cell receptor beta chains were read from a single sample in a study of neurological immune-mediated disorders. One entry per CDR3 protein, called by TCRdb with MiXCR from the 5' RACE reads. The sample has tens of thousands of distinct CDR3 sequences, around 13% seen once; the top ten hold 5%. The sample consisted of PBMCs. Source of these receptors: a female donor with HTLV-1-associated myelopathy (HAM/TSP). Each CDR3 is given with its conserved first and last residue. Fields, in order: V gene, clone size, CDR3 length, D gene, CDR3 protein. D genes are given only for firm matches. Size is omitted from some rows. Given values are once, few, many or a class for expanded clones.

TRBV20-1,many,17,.,CSAGEVRGLSGANVLTF
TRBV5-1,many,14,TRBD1,CASRPGQGYNEQFF
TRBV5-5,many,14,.,CASSLARSSYEQYF
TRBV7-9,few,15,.,CGIGQTGLRGTEAFF
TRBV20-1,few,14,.,CSPRRGGSTGELFF
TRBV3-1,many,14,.,CASSQAGSTDTQYF
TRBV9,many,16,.,CASSVGTVSGANVLTF
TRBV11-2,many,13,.,CASSLLWKTEAFF
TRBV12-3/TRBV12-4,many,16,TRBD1,CASSPRGGQGLYEQYF
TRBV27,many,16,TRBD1,CASSSSLRGSNQPQHF
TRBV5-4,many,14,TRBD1,CASREGQGSGEQYF
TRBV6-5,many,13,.,CASSRHSQETQYF
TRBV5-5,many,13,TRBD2,CASSLWGGETQYF
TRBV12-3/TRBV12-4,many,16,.,CASSRGPGRRRETQYF
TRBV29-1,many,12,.,CSVAPKTYEQYF
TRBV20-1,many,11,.,CSAVEYNEQFF
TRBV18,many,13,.,CASSPDGDYGYTF
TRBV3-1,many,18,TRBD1,CASSQADRPGGNTGELFF
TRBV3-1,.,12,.,CASSHANYEQYF
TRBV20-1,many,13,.,CSAGEFGKNIQYF
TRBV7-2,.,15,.,CASSLGVGGPYEQYF
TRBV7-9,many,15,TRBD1,CASSPDRAGHGELFF
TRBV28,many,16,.,CASSHTGKGGNQPQHF
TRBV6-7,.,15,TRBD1,CASSTGQGAKETQYF
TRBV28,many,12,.,CASSNEQSPETF
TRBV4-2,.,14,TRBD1,CVSSRDRDIGELFF
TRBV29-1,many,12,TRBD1,CSAGTGVQPQHF
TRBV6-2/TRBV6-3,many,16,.,CASSYGRRRRTDTQYF
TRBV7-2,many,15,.,CASSFVGRGTDTQYF
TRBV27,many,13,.,CASSLSTVQPQHF
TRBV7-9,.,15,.,CASSLVGWGKETQYF
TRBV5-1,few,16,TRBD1,CASSSRTGGTSYEQYF
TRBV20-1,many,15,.,CSARDRVSRKYGYTF
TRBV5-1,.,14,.,CASSLAERTDTQYF
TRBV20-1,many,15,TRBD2,CSATSGGALSNEQFF
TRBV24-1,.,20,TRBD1,CATSDLTRPADRVNTGELFF
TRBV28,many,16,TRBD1,CASSPTPGQGNDEQFF
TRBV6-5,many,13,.,CASRELAKNIQYF
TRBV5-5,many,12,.,CASSLFPDTQYF
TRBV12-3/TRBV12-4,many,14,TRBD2,CASSSGLADYEQYF
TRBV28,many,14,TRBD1,CASSLGDRNSPLHF
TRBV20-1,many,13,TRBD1,CSVEDRGSYEQFF
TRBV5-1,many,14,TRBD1,CASSWGQAMGEQYF
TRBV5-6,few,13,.,CASNLGEIYEQYF
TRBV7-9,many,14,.,CASSFGGSGETQYF
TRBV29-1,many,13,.,CSVGGTRYNEQFF
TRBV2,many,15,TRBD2,CASRDSGGRTDTQYF
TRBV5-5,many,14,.,CASSLLGDNQPQHF
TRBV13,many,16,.,CASIRGRRASGNTIYF